Following are 26 T cell receptor beta chains from one sample sequenced in a study of T cells in localized non-small cell lung cancer. Sequenced by immunoSEQ multiplex PCR; TCRdb stores in-frame clones only, minus some. This sample has roughly 58,000 clones, with roughly 81% found just once. The sequencing used PBMCs, collected before any cancer treatment. Receptor source: a man aged 35 to 70 with stage II lung adenocarcinoma.

This sequence joins TRBV6-1 and TRBJ1-1; D not certain. V gave up 0 bases and J gave up 1 base, with 6 bases separating them. CDR3 length: 14 amino acids. CDR1 and CDR2 (germline): MNHNS, SASEGT. The CDR3 DNA reads as TGTGCCAGCAGTGAAGCCCCGGCGAACACTGAAGCTTTCTTT. Residues: CASSEAPANTEAFF.

The rearrangement uses TRBV5-1 and TRBJ2-3; D perhaps matches TRBD2 (5 bases). Trimming took off 3 bases at V and 3 bases at J, with 14 bases between the two ends. Germline CDR1 is SGHRS and CDR2 is YFSETQ. There are 15 residues in the CDR3. This CDR3 reads CASSSGGRPTDTQYF. The CDR3 coding sequence is TGCGCCAGCAGCTCGGGCGGGCGGCCGACAGATACGCAGTATTTT.

CDR3 loop: CASSPSTGLDTEAFF. The CDR3 DNA reads as TGTGCCAGCAGCCCGTCGACAGGGTTAGACACTGAAGCTTTCTTT. The chain is built from TRBV7-2 and TRBJ1-1; the match to TRBD1 covers 7 bases. This CDR3 has 15 residues. The V gene's germline CDR1 is SGHTA and CDR2 FQGNSA. V shed 5 bases and J 3 bases; nucleotides not matched to a gene: 9.

The chain is built from TRBV29-1 and TRBJ1-3, with D uncertain. V was pared by 0 bases and J by 7 bases, with 13 bases between. CDR1 and CDR2 (germline): SQVTM, ANQGSEA. This CDR3 contains 14 residues. The CDR3 DNA sequence: TGCAGCGTTGAAGACCCGACGATAACCAACACCATATATTTT. It is translated as CSVEDPTITNTIYF.

The chain recombines TRBV7-3 with TRBJ2-2; tentatively, D is TRBD1 (6 bases). In germline, CDR1 is SGHTA, CDR2 FQGTGA. This CDR3 comprises 14 residues. V lost 2 bases and J 7 bases, leaving 11 bases between the germline ends. CDR3 coding DNA: TGTGCCAGCAGCTTATCAAGGGGGAACGGGGAGCTGTTTTTT. It translates to CASSLSRGNGELFF.

The gene calls are TRBV27 and TRBJ2-2; TRBD2 might be the D (6 bases). This CDR3 contains 14 residues. V was cut by 4 bases and J by 4 bases, with 10 bases left in between. CDR1 MNHEY and CDR2 SMNVEV come from the germline V gene (reference sequence). CDR3: CASSSPGSTGELFF. The CDR3 DNA reads as TGTGCCAGCAGTTCCCCCGGGAGCACCGGGGAGCTGTTTTTT.

This clone is medium-sized by share. The chain links TRBV12-5 to TRBJ2-1; 11 nucleotides align to TRBD2. CDR3 size: 13 residues. Trimming at V came to 7 bases and at J to 12 bases, leaving 8 bases not matched to a gene. CDR1 is LGHNT, CDR2 FRNRAP, per germline. CDR3 residues: CASAWTSGPLQFF. DNA of the CDR3: TGTGCTAGTGCCTGGACTAGCGGGCCTTTGCAGTTCTTC.

The rearrangement links TRBV5-1 to TRBJ1-5; D uncertain. V was clipped by 0 bases and J by 0 bases, with 7 bases between them. The CDR3 has 15 residues. Germline lookup yields CDR1 SGHRS and CDR2 YFSETQ. The CDR3 sequence: CASSLAGYSNQPQHF. The CDR3 DNA sequence: TGCGCCAGCAGCTTGGCTGGATATAGCAATCAGCCCCAGCATTTT.

Of note for this clone: One junction end disagrees with the germline gene, perhaps due to a read error. V is TRBV11-2 and J is TRBJ1-1; TRBD1 agrees at 7 bases. Germline CDR1 reads SGHAT; CDR2 reads FQNNGV. The CDR3 extends over 17 amino acids. The CDR3, as DNA: TGTGCCAGCAGCCTAGAGGGGGCAGGGGCTTTGAACACTGAAGCTTTCTTT. As protein: CASSLEGAGALNTEAFF.

Only a few counts were recorded for this clone. The CDR3 region is CASSADDDTEAFF. The DNA for the CDR3 is TGTGCCAGCAGTGCAGACGACGACACTGAAGCTTTCTTT. The rearrangement uses TRBV2 and TRBJ1-1; D is ambiguous. In germline, CDR1 is SNHLY, CDR2 FYNNEI. The CDR3 runs 13 residues. Between the trimmed V and J ends, which lost 4 bases and 3 bases, there was a span of 9 bases.

This chain joins TRBV7-2 and TRBJ2-2; no reliable D call. The CDR3 sequence is 16 residues long. Germline CDR1 SGHTA, CDR2 FQGNSA. V was cut by 1 base and J by 0 bases, with 9 bases left in between. CDR3 DNA: TGTGCCAGCAGCTTAGTAGGGCCGCCGAACACCGGGGAGCTGTTTTTT. This codes for CASSLVGPPNTGELFF.

V is TRBV7-3 and J is TRBJ2-1, with D possibly TRBD1 on 5 matching bases. The CDR3 has 14 amino acids. Trimming shortened V by 0 bases and J by 7 bases, and 10 bases separated the two germline ends. CDR1 and CDR2 (germline): SGHTA, FQGTGA. CDR3 loop: CASSLTSDRNEQFF. As DNA, the CDR3 is TGTGCCAGCAGCTTAACGAGCGACAGAAATGAGCAGTTCTTC. Together with reference TRBV7-3 and TRBJ2-1, the CDR3 gives the full variable domain: GAGVSQTPSNKVTEKGKYVELRCDPISGHTALYWYRQSLGQGPEFLIYFQGTGAADDSGLPNDRFFAVRPEGSVSTLKIQRTERGDSAVYLCASSLTSDRNEQFFGPGTRLTVL.

The chain combines TRBV18 with TRBJ2-2; possibly TRBD1 for D (6 bases). CDR3 size: 17 residues. The ends were cut back, 0 bases at V and 4 bases at J, with 15 bases in the middle. CDR1 and CDR2 from the germline V gene are KGHSH and LQKENI. The CDR3 region is CASSPPIGTGFTGELFF. CDR3 in DNA: TGTGCCAGCTCACCACCGATCGGAACAGGGTTCACCGGGGAGCTGTTTTTT. The complete variable domain, with remaining parts taken from reference TRBV18 and TRBJ2-2, reads NAGVMQNPRHLVRRRGQEARLRCSPMKGHSHVYWYRQLPEEGLKFMVYLQKENIIDESGMPKERFSAEFPKEGPSILRIQQVVRGDSAAYFCASSPPIGTGFTGELFFGEGSRLTVL.

The chain is built from TRBV21-1 and TRBJ2-5; the table's D call of TRBD2 was not tested on the DNA. TRBV21-1 is classified as a pseudogene. This CDR3 comprises 15 residues. The CDR3: CASSPVGLIQETQYF. The CDR3 nucleotides are TGTGCCAGCAGCCCAGTGGGACTGATCCAAGAGACCCAGTACTTC.

The chain carries TRBV11-3 and TRBJ2-5, with D perhaps TRBD1 (6 bases). With 4 bases removed from V and 5 bases from J, the gap between germline ends came to 14 bases. Germline V CDR1 and CDR2: SGHNT, YENEEA. The CDR3 covers 14 residues. The CDR3 loop reads CASSSPGGPETQYF. DNA for the CDR3: TGTGCCAGCAGCTCCCCTGGGGGCCCGGAGACCCAGTACTTC.

The chain is built from TRBV15 and TRBJ2-1, with TRBD1 as a possible D gene (5 bases). Per germline, CDR1 LNHNV and CDR2 YYDKDF (reference sequence). V was pared by 1 base and J by 3 bases, with 7 bases between. The CDR3 covers 14 residues. This chain's CDR3 is CATSRVRVYNEQFF. The CDR3 DNA reads as TGTGCCACCAGCAGAGTCAGGGTCTACAATGAGCAGTTCTTC.

The J gene is TRBJ2-2, the V gene TRBV19; 9 positions match TRBD1. The CDR3 loop spans 14 amino acids. After removal of 6 bases from V and 3 bases from J, the junction contained 2 bases not matched to a gene. Germline CDR1 and CDR2: LNHDA and SQIVND (reference sequence). The CDR3 coding sequence is TGTGCCAGTAGAGGGACAGGGTACACCGGGGAGCTGTTTTTT. It encodes CASRGTGYTGELFF.

The chain combines TRBV7-3 with TRBJ2-7; TRBD2 might be the D (6 bases). The V end was cut by 0 bases, the J end by 1 base, with 10 bases between. CDR3 length: 15 amino acids. CDR1 and CDR2 (germline): SGHTA, FQGTGA. Written as DNA, the CDR3 is TGTGCCAGCAGCTTAACCCCCGGGACTTCCTACGAGCAGTACTTC. Protein: CASSLTPGTSYEQYF.

V usage is TRBV7-2 and J usage is TRBJ2-2; the D is unclear. The CDR3 sequence is 13 residues long. The V end was cut by 6 bases, the J end by 1 base, with 6 bases between. The germline gives CDR1 SGHTA, CDR2 FQGNSA. The CDR3 is CASRNRNTGELFF. For the CDR3, the DNA is TGTGCCAGCAGGAACAGGAACACCGGGGAGCTGTTTTTT.

The chain couples TRBV5-1 to TRBJ1-1; 10 nucleotides match TRBD1. The CDR3 extends over 17 amino acids. The trim removed 1 base at V and 5 bases at J, leaving 11 bases unmatched. Germline CDR1 SGHRS, CDR2 YFSETQ. The CDR3 region is CASSLHGTGVRGTEAFF. CDR3 nucleotides: TGCGCCAGCAGCTTGCATGGGACAGGGGTGAGAGGGACTGAAGCTTTCTTT.

This chain connects TRBV5-5 to TRBJ1-2, with D tentatively TRBD1 (5 bases). V lost 0 bases and J 4 bases, leaving 10 bases between the germline ends. CDR1 and CDR2 (germline): SGHKS, YYEKEE (reference sequence). This CDR3 is built from 14 residues. The CDR3 region is CASSLAGATYGYTF. The CDR3 bases are TGTGCCAGCAGCTTGGCCGGGGCTACCTATGGCTACACCTTC.

CDR3 nucleotide sequence: TGTGCCAGCAGCGCGAATGGGGCAAGCAATCAGCCCCAGCATTTT. Its translation is CASSANGASNQPQHF. The chain joins TRBV2 to TRBJ1-5; D is possibly TRBD1 (5 bases). V shed 6 bases and J shed 1 base, with 13 bases lying between them. Germline-derived CDR1 and CDR2 are SNHLY and FYNNEI. The CDR3 sequence is 15 residues long.

The genes are TRBV5-6 and TRBJ1-2, with TRBD1 as a possible D gene (6 bases). Trimming left V 4 bases short and J 3 bases short, with 13 bases between. Germline V gives CDR1 SGHDT, CDR2 YYEEEE. CDR3 length equals 14 residues. The CDR3 loop reads CASSRPTGHYGYTF. The CDR3 DNA reads as TGTGCCAGCAGCCGGCCTACAGGGCACTATGGCTACACCTTC.

The V call is TRBV6-1, the J call TRBJ1-3; D possibly corresponds to TRBD1 (5 bases). This CDR3 has 13 residues. The V and J ends lost 8 bases and 3 bases respectively, with 11 bases between them. CDR1 MNHNS and CDR2 SASEGT come from the germline V gene. The CDR3 reads CASLRVDGNTIYF. The CDR3 DNA sequence: TGTGCCAGCCTCAGGGTGGATGGAAACACCATATATTTT.

This chain joins TRBV4-2 and TRBJ1-1; 8 bases agree with TRBD1. Germline lookup yields CDR1 LGHNA and CDR2 YNFKEQ. This CDR3 is built from 14 residues. Trimming at V came to 4 bases and at J to 3 bases, leaving 4 bases not matched to a gene. The CDR3 loop reads CASSPQGVYTEAFF. In nucleotides, the CDR3 is TGTGCCAGCAGCCCACAGGGGGTTTACACTGAAGCTTTCTTT.

This clone came up once. This chain links TRBV5-8 with TRBJ1-3; D gene uncertain. Germline lookup yields CDR1 SGHTS and CDR2 YDEGEE. Trimming cost V 0 bases and J 3 bases, with 10 bases left between them. There are 15 residues in the CDR3. For the CDR3, the DNA is TGTGCCAGCAGCTTGGGGCAGGTTGGTGGAAACACCATATATTTT. Translating it yields CASSLGQVGGNTIYF.